These T cell receptor beta chains were read from a single sample in a study of shared clonotypes between healthy human individuals. Repertoires were generated with immunoSEQ multiplex PCR, while TCRdb's copy carries only in-frame clones and drops some. Counted here are some 2,000,000 clones, around 96% occurring once; the ten biggest clones make up about 1.1%. Material: naive CD8+ T cells sorted from blood. These receptors were obtained from a man aged 18 to 29 in good health. Both conserved end residues are part of each CDR3. A D gene is named only where the DNA matches it firmly. A row's size may be missing; if present it is once, few, many or a size class.

cdr3_nt	cdr3_aa	v_call	clone_size	d_call	j_call
TGTGCCAGCGGGACTAACTCCTACGAGCAGTACTTC	CASGTNSYEQYF	TRBV2	once	TRBD2	TRBJ2-7
TGTGCCAGAAGTCCATTAAGAGATTCACCCCTCCACTTT	CARSPLRDSPLHF	TRBV5-3	NA	NA	TRBJ1-6
TGTGCCAGCAGCCCCTCATCTAGCGGAGCCTGGGATACGCAGTATTTT	CASSPSSSGAWDTQYF	TRBV9	NA	TRBD2	TRBJ2-3
TGTGCCAGCAGCTCTGGACAGGGTGGCTATGGCTACACCTTC	CASSSGQGGYGYTF	TRBV5-5	once	TRBD1	TRBJ1-2
TGCGCCAGCAGCTTTACAGGGTTGGAATACGAGCAGTACTTC	CASSFTGLEYEQYF	TRBV5-1	NA	NA	TRBJ2-7
TGTGCCAGCAGCTCCGGGGCCAATGAGCAGTTCTTC	CASSSGANEQFF	TRBV6-5	NA	NA	TRBJ2-1
TGTGCCAGTAGTATAGAAGGGTCAGACTTGGGGTCACCCCTCCACTTT	CASSIEGSDLGSPLHF	TRBV19	NA	NA	TRBJ1-6
TGTGCCAGCAGTTACGGGAGCGGTAAGGGCGATGAGCAGTTCTTC	CASSYGSGKGDEQFF	TRBV6-5	NA	NA	TRBJ2-1
TGTGCCAGCAGCGGAGAACAGGGGCCTTCCTACGAGCAGTACTTC	CASSGEQGPSYEQYF	TRBV7-9	NA	TRBD1	TRBJ2-7
TGTGCCAGCAGCACTCCCGACTCGTTAGACGAGTACAATGAGCAGTTCTTC	CASSTPDSLDEYNEQFF	TRBV7-8	NA	NA	TRBJ2-1
TGTGCCTGGGGACAGGGGGGCCACGAGCAGTACTTC	CAWGQGGHEQYF	TRBV30	NA	TRBD1	TRBJ2-7
TGTGCCAGCAGCTTAGTGGGGGGGCAAGAGACCCAGTACTTC	CASSLVGGQETQYF	TRBV7-9	NA	TRBD2	TRBJ2-5
TGTGCCAGCAGCTTGGGCTATGGCTACACCTTC	CASSLGYGYTF	TRBV5-4	NA	NA	TRBJ1-2
TGTGCCAGCCCCAAGGGGTGGGGGCCGAACCACTACGAGCAGTACTTC	CASPKGWGPNHYEQYF	TRBV21-1	NA	NA	TRBJ2-7
TGCAGCGTTTTTTACTACGAGCAGTACTTC	CSVFYYEQYF	TRBV29-1	NA	NA	TRBJ2-7
TGTGCCAGCAGCAAAGACGGACTAGAGTTGACCTACAATGAGCAGTTCTTC	CASSKDGLELTYNEQFF	TRBV7-2	NA	TRBD2	TRBJ2-1
TGTGCCAGCAGCCCGGGACTAGCGGGAGAGACGGAAAACATTCAGTACTTC	CASSPGLAGETENIQYF	TRBV7-9	NA	TRBD2	TRBJ2-4
TGTGCCAGCAGTGCCGGGACTCTTCTGGATACGCAGTATTTT	CASSAGTLLDTQYF	TRBV27	NA	NA	TRBJ2-3
TGTGCCAGCAGTTACTCGGAAGGGGGCGAGCAGTACTTC	CASSYSEGGEQYF	TRBV6-5	NA	NA	TRBJ2-7
TGTGCCAGCAGCGTAGGAGGCGAGCAGTACTTC	CASSVGGEQYF	TRBV9	NA	NA	TRBJ2-7
TGTGCCAGCAGCTTATCCACTGGAACGAGCGGGGGATACTACAATGAGCAGTTCTTC	CASSLSTGTSGGYYNEQFF	TRBV7-9	NA	TRBD2	TRBJ2-1
TGTGCCAGCGTCAGGGGCGGCAATCAGCCCCAGCATTTT	CASVRGGNQPQHF	TRBV6-1	NA	NA	TRBJ1-5
TGTGCCAGCAGTTTTTTGACGGGAGGTGGCACCGGGGAGCTGTTTTTT	CASSFLTGGGTGELFF	TRBV27	NA	TRBD2	TRBJ2-2
TGTGCCAGCAGCTTTCAGGAGGGGGGGCAAGAGACCCAGTACTTC	CASSFQEGGQETQYF	TRBV21-1	NA	NA	TRBJ2-5
TGTGCCAGCAAAACTGGGGCCAACGTCCTGACTTTC	CASKTGANVLTF	TRBV6-5	NA	NA	TRBJ2-6
TGTGCCAGCAATACAGGGGGCACCGGCGGGGAGCTGTTTTTT	CASNTGGTGGELFF	TRBV6-5	NA	TRBD1	TRBJ2-2
TGCGCCAGCAGCCAAGTCTCTCTAGCTGCTAGCACAGATACGCAGTATTTT	CASSQVSLAASTDTQYF	TRBV4-1	NA	NA	TRBJ2-3
TGTGCCAGCAGCCCTGCCCTGATGCTCGTGGGTGGAGAGACCCAGTACTTC	CASSPALMLVGGETQYF	TRBV9	NA	NA	TRBJ2-5
TGTGCCAGCAGCTTAGCCCTATCGTTGGTGGCCGGGGAGCTGTTTTTT	CASSLALSLVAGELFF	TRBV7-2	NA	NA	TRBJ2-2
TGTGCCAGCAGTTTATCTGGTAGCCTACCGATCCCAGATACGCAGTATTTT	CASSLSGSLPIPDTQYF	TRBV27	NA	NA	TRBJ2-3
TGTGCCAGCAGCTCCCCGGGGGGATCCTACGAGCAGTACTTC	CASSSPGGSYEQYF	TRBV13	NA	TRBD2	TRBJ2-7
TGCGCCAGCAGCGAAGCTCCCGGGACTACTGAGCAGTTCTTC	CASSEAPGTTEQFF	TRBV5-1	NA	TRBD2	TRBJ2-1
TGTGCCAGCAGCTTCGTAACGGGACAGGCGATCCCAGATACGCAGTATTTT	CASSFVTGQAIPDTQYF	TRBV11-2	NA	TRBD1	TRBJ2-3